A selection of T cell receptor beta chains follows, all from one sample in a study of beta chain features in type 1 diabetes. The repertoire was sequenced with immunoSEQ multiplex PCR; TCRdb's copy has only in-frame clones and lacks some. The sample includes 200,000 to 250,000 clones, less than 15% of them seen just once. The specimen was naive CD4+ T cells from blood. These receptors were obtained from a woman in her thirties or forties in good health. Each CDR3 is given with its conserved first and last residue. Each record gives: V gene, J gene, D gene, clone size, CDR3 protein, CDR3 DNA. D genes are given only for firm matches. Clone size appears in some rows only: once, few, many, or a class for an expanded clone.

>TRBV6-1|TRBJ2-7|.|few
CASSRTGTDAYEQYF
TGTGCCAGCAGTAGGACCGGGACTGACGCCTACGAGCAGTACTTC
>TRBV5-1|TRBJ1-4|TRBD1|few
CASSLGSGTADEKLFF
TGCGCCAGCAGCTTGGGCTCCGGGACAGCGGATGAAAAACTGTTTTTT
>TRBV7-9|TRBJ2-7|TRBD2|.
CASSLGTSGGAGHEQYF
TGTGCCAGCAGCTTAGGGACTAGCGGGGGGGCCGGGCACGAGCAGTACTTC
>TRBV5-1|TRBJ1-5|TRBD1|.
CASSLGDRENQPQHF
TGCGCCAGCAGCTTGGGGGACAGGGAAAATCAGCCCCAGCATTTT
>TRBV18|TRBJ1-5|TRBD1|.
CASSPISGQGGSNQPQHF
TGTGCCAGCTCACCGATATCCGGACAGGGAGGCAGCAATCAGCCCCAGCATTTT
>TRBV4-1|TRBJ2-5|TRBD1|few
CASSPGQGSGETQYF
TGCGCCAGCAGCCCGGGACAGGGCTCGGGGGAGACCCAGTACTTC
>TRBV2|TRBJ2-6|TRBD1|many
CASRAKTGGSNVLTF
TGTGCCAGCAGGGCGAAGACAGGGGGGTCCAACGTCCTGACTTTC
>TRBV5-1|TRBJ1-2|.|.
CASSLSLGVEGYTF
TGCGCCAGCAGCTTGTCTCTCGGGGTGGAAGGCTACACCTTC
>TRBV12-5|TRBJ1-5|.|.
CASGLVLGGSNQPQHF
TGTGCTAGTGGTTTGGTACTGGGGGGATCCAATCAGCCCCAGCATTTT
>TRBV7-8|TRBJ2-7|.|.
CASSTDRTNEQYF
TGTGCCAGCAGTACGGACAGAACCAACGAGCAGTACTTC
>TRBV10-3|TRBJ1-2|TRBD1|.
CATLQGSYGYTF
TGTGCCACCCTACAGGGGAGCTATGGCTACACCTTC
>TRBV7-6|TRBJ1-2|.|few
CASSLLGSLYTF
TGTGCCAGCAGCTTACTGGGCAGCCTCTACACCTTC
>TRBV10-3|TRBJ2-7|.|.
CAISESSPEQYF
TGTGCCATCAGTGAATCTTCCCCCGAGCAGTACTTC
>TRBV6-5|TRBJ2-4|.|.
CASSPRSLPKNIQYF
TGTGCCAGCAGTCCACGTAGCCTCCCCAAAAACATTCAGTACTTC
>TRBV7-2|TRBJ1-6|TRBD1|.
CASSLVGTENSALHF
TGTGCCAGCAGCTTAGTGGGGACAGAGAATTCAGCCCTCCACTTT
>TRBV11-2|TRBJ1-4|.|.
CASSDVGATNEKLFF
TGTGCCAGCAGCGACGTGGGCGCAACTAATGAAAAACTGTTTTTT
>TRBV5-1|TRBJ2-1|.|.
CASSLSQRWEQFF
TGCGCCAGCAGCTTGTCCCAACGGTGGGAGCAGTTCTTC
>TRBV6-5|TRBJ1-1|.|.
CASRAGTEAFF
TGTGCCAGCAGAGCGGGGACTGAAGCTTTCTTT
>TRBV4-2|TRBJ1-2|.|few
CASSQRQVALYGYTF
TGTGCCAGCAGCCAAAGACAGGTCGCCCTCTATGGCTACACCTTC
>TRBV6-5|TRBJ2-5|.|.
CASSEAPGETQYF
TGTGCCAGCAGTGAAGCGCCGGGAGAGACCCAGTACTTC
>TRBV19|TRBJ1-6|.|.
CASSLLRSPLHF
TGTGCCAGTAGTCTTCTGAGATCACCCCTCCACTTT
>TRBV4-3|TRBJ2-3|TRBD2|few
CASSQADAGGFTDTQYF
TGCGCCAGCAGCCAAGCTGATGCGGGGGGATTCACAGATACGCAGTATTTT
>TRBV29-1|TRBJ2-4|.|.
CSAREELAKNIQYF
TGCAGCGCCCGAGAGGAGTTGGCCAAAAACATTCAGTACTTC
>TRBV19|TRBJ2-7|TRBD2|.
CASSRGGSLEQYF
TGTGCCAGTAGTCGGGGGGGTTCACTGGAGCAGTACTTC
>TRBV5-4|TRBJ1-6|.|.
CASSNPAGSNSPLHF
TGTGCCAGCAGCAACCCCGCGGGGTCTAATTCACCCCTCCACTTT
>TRBV2|TRBJ2-4|.|few
CASSELGNIQYF
TGTGCCAGCAGTGAGCTAGGAAACATTCAGTACTTC
>TRBV12-5|TRBJ1-3|TRBD1|.
CASGLGQGASGNTIYF
TGTGCTAGTGGTTTGGGACAGGGGGCGTCTGGAAACACCATATATTTT
>TRBV18|TRBJ1-6|TRBD1|.
CASSPSGTGVALHF
TGTGCCAGCTCACCCTCCGGGACAGGAGTGGCCCTCCACTTT
>TRBV15|TRBJ2-5|.|many
CATSSGSQETQYF
TGTGCCACCAGCAGTGGCAGCCAAGAGACCCAGTACTTC
>TRBV5-1|TRBJ1-2|TRBD1|.
CASSLNPGQGSSGYTF
TGCGCCAGCAGCTTGAATCCGGGACAGGGGTCGAGCGGCTACACCTTC